This T cell receptor beta chain is from a study of T cell changes during pregnancy in multiple sclerosis. This CDR3 spans 16 amino acids. Unmatched junction bases numbered 9, after V lost 5 bases and J lost 3 bases. Germline lookup yields CDR1 SEHNR and CDR2 FQNEAQ (reference sequence). Data came from immunoSEQ multiplex PCR; TCRdb stores just in-frame clones and leaves some out. The sample has about 80,000 clones, about 90% seen once. V gene TRBV7-9 combines with J gene TRBJ1-2; the match to TRBD1 covers 10 bases. The sequencing used peripheral blood, collected before pregnancy. The clonotype was recovered from a female donor with multiple sclerosis, enrolled in a pregnancy study. The CDR3 nucleotides are TGTGCCAGCAGCACCTTCGGACAGGGGGATGACTATGGCTACACCTTC. It codes for CASSTFGQGDDYGYTF.